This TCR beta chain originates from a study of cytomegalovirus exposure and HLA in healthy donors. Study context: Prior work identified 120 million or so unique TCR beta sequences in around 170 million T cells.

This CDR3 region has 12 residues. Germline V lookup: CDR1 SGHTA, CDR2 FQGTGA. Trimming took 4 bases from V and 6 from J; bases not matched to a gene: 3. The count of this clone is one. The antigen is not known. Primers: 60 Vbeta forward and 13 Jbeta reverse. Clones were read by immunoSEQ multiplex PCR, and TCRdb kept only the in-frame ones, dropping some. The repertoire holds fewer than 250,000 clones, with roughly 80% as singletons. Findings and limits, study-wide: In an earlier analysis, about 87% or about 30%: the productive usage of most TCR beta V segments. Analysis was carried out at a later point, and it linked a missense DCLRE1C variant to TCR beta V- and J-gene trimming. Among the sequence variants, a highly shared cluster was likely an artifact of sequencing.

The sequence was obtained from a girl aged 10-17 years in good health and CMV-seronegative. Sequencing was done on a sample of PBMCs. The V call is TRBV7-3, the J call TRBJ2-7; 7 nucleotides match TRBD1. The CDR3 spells CASSSTGAEQYF. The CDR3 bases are TGTGCCAGCAGCTCAACAGGGGCCGAGCAGTACTTC.